This T cell receptor (beta chain) is drawn from a study of OX40 agonist ivuxolimab in advanced cancers. Study observations and caveats: It was not determined which antigens were specifically recognized by the peripheral T cells that had undergone clonal expansion.

Produced via immunoSEQ multiplex PCR; TCRdb's table is partial and in-frame only. The sample lists about 28,000 clones; 85% to 95% were seen once. Details on this clone: Its antigen is not identified.

The specimen comprised CD4+ or CD8+ T cells sorted from blood, sampled in a trial of the OX40 agonist ivuxolimab. The sequence was obtained from an adult with an advanced solid tumor such as melanoma, head and neck, liver or kidney cancer.

CDR3 protein: CASSLGEGRWPRQPQHF. The CDR3 DNA reads as TGTGCCAGCAGCTTAGGGGAGGGCAGGTGGCCCAGGCAGCCCCAGCATTTT. The J gene is TRBJ1-5, the V gene TRBV7-7; D not certain. The germline gives CDR1 SSHAT, CDR2 FNYEAQ (reference sequence). The CDR3 is 17 amino acids. V gave up 1 base and J gave up 7 bases, with 20 bases separating them.